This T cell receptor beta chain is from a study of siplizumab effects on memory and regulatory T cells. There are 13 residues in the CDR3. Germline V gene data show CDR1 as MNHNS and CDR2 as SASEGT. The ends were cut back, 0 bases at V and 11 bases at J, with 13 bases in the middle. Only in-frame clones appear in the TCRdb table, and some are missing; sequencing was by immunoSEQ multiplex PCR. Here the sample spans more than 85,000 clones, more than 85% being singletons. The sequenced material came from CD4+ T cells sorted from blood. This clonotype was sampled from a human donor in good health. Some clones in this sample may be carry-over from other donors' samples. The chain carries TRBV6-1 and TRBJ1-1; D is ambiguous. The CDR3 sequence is CASSEARQTTAFF. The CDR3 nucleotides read TGTGCCAGCAGTGAAGCGAGACAAACAACGGCTTTCTTT.